The sequence of this T cell receptor (beta chain) was determined in a study of Tregs in tolerant kidney transplant recipients. Whole-study findings and limits: In tolerant patients, donor-specific Tregs outgrew total Tregs, suggesting antigen-driven expansion. Findings come from small patient numbers and require larger validation.

As concerns this clone: The antigen remains undetermined.

Mixed chimerism was transient after nonmyeloablative marrow transplants from related graft donors. The assay was immunoSEQ multiplex PCR, and TCRdb's table has in-frame clones only and misses some. The sample contains 40,000 to 50,000 clones, about nine tenths of which appear only once. The material sequenced was CD8+ T cells from blood (PBMCs), taken 12 months after the transplant. This TCR derives from a human patient who received a combined kidney and bone marrow transplant. Some T cells may originate from the graft donor.

CDR3 in DNA: TGTGCCAGCAGTGAGTCAGGAGGGAGGGGTAACTATGGCTACACCTTC. Translating gives CASSESGGRGNYGYTF. This chain joins TRBV2 and TRBJ1-2, with a tentative D call TRBD1 (5 bases). This CDR3 has 16 amino acids. Per germline, CDR1 SNHLY and CDR2 FYNNEI. Trimming removed 3 bases at V and 1 base at J, with 15 bases between. Based on the CDR3 plus reference TRBV2 and TRBJ1-2, the full variable domain is EPEVTQTPSHQVTQMGQEVILRCVPISNHLYFYWYRQILGQKVEFLVSFYNNEISEKSEIFDDQFSVERPDGSNFTLKIRSTKLEDSAMYFCASSESGGRGNYGYTFGSGTRLTVV.